This TCR beta chain was recorded in a study of T-cell memory formation after mild COVID-19. The study, taken as a whole, reports: Nothing confirmed that second-wave clones peaking on day 37 were specific for SARS-CoV-2. CD4+ clones that contracted lay mainly in CM and EM; CD8+ ones lay in EMRA. Whereas later expanders leaned CD4+, clones contracting day 15 to 85 showed a balanced CD4/CD8 makeup. There were some responding clones in pre-infection memory, which suggested that cross-reactive memory had joined.

This clonotype ranks as medium-sized. Antigen: not known. MiXCR, applied by TCRdb to the 5' RACE reads, yields one record per CDR3 protein. The sample carries tens of thousands of distinct CDR3 sequences, around 15% recorded once. The CDR3 consists of 13 residues. V gave up 5 bases and J gave up 6 bases; unmatched junction bases: 2. CDR1 SGHRS and CDR2 YFSETQ come from the germline V gene. The receptor was isolated from an adult who had mild COVID-19 (a few samples of this study predate the infection). Cell type and time point are not known. What was sequenced was PBMCs or a T cell subset sorted from them (not recorded which). The chain couples TRBV5-1 to TRBJ2-1; 10 positions agree with TRBD2. CDR3 sequence: CASRASGSNEQFF. The CDR3 DNA reads as TGCGCCAGCAGAGCTAGCGGGAGCAATGAGCAGTTCTTC.